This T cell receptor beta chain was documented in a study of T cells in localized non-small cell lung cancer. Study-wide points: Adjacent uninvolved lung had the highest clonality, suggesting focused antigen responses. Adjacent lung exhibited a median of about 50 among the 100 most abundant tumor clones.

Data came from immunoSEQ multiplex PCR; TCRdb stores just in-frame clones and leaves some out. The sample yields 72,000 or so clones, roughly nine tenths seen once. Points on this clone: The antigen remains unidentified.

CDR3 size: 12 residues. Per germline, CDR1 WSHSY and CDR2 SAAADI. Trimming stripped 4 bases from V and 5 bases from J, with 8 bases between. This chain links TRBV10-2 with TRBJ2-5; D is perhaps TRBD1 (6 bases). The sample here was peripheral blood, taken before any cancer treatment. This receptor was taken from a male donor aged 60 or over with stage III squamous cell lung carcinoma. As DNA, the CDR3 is TGCGCCAGCAGTGGGGGGCGCGAGACCCAGTACTTC. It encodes CASSGGRETQYF.